Listed here are 30 T cell receptor beta chains from one sample, sequenced in a study of identical twins. A single record per CDR3 protein comes from TCRdb applying MiXCR to the 5' RACE reads. The data show around 1.7 million distinct CDR3 sequences, 25% to 35% seen once. Sample: cord blood. Receptors were obtained from a newborn girl in good health.

The CDR3 DNA follows: TGTGCCAGCAGTTCCCCCTTACAGGAACGATACACTGAAGCTTTCTTT. Its translation is CASSSPLQERYTEAFF. The chain has TRBV12-3 or TRBV12-4 and TRBJ1-1, with a weak D call TRBD1 (5 bases). Trimming stripped 4 bases from V and 3 bases from J, with 18 bases between. The CDR3 loop spans 16 amino acids.

The rearrangement uses TRBV7-2 and TRBJ1-1, with D perhaps TRBD1 (6 bases). Trimming pared 3 bases from V and 1 base from J, leaving 12 bases between. This CDR3 comprises 15 residues. Germline CDR1 SGHTA, CDR2 FQGNSA. CDR3 bases: TGTGCCAGCAGCTTCCGGGACACCTCGAACACTGAAGCTTTCTTT. Amino acids: CASSFRDTSNTEAFF.

The chain recombines TRBV5-1 with TRBJ2-4; a weak D match, TRBD1 (6 bases). V shed 4 bases and J shed 4 bases, with 9 bases lying between them. This CDR3 has 13 amino acids. The germline gives CDR1 SGHRS, CDR2 YFSETQ. CDR3 loop: CASSGGLKNIQYF. The CDR3 DNA is TGCGCCAGCAGCGGGGGCCTTAAAAACATTCAGTACTTC.

This chain connects TRBV18 to TRBJ2-1, with no clear D. Judging by the DNA end, TRBJ2-7 fits better; the J call may be wrong. CDR3 length equals 15 residues. CDR1 is KGHSH, CDR2 LQKENI, per germline. Here the CDR3 reads CASFRTALSYNEQYF. The CDR3 DNA follows: TGTGCCAGCTTCAGAACGGCCCTCTCCTACAATGAGCAGTACTTC.

The chain's CDR3 is CASSVGDRAGANVLTF. CDR3 bases: TGTGCCAGCAGCGTAGGAGACAGAGCTGGGGCCAACGTCCTGACTTTC. The chain carries TRBV9 and TRBJ2-6; D perhaps matches TRBD1 (5 bases). Germline assignment: CDR1 SGDLS and CDR2 YYNGEE. CDR3 length equals 16 residues. Trimming removed 0 bases from V and 2 bases from J, with 9 bases in between.

The CDR3 is CASSLRARKPYNEQFF. CDR3 nucleotide sequence: TGTGCCAGCAGTTTAAGGGCCAGAAAACCCTACAATGAGCAGTTCTTC. The rearrangement links TRBV28 to TRBJ2-1; D not certain. Trimming pared 2 bases from V and 2 bases from J, leaving 13 bases between. Germline V gene lookup returns CDR1 MDHEN and CDR2 SYDVKM. CDR3 length equals 16 residues.

The table lists this clonotype with a count of one. A much larger clone is a single base away; this may be a read error. The genes are TRBV11-1 and TRBJ2-7; maybe TRBD2 (5 bases). Trimming removed 2 bases at V and 3 bases at J, with 20 bases between. Looked up from germline, CDR1 is SGHAT and CDR2 is FQDESV (reference sequence). The CDR3 totals 17 residues. CDR3 sequence: CASSLTPVRTEVYEQYF. In DNA, the CDR3 is TGTGCCAGCAGCTTAACCCCCGTCAGGACTGAAGTCTACGAGCAGTACTTC.

This clonotype was counted between two and nine times. The J gene is TRBJ2-6, the V gene TRBV7-2; tentatively, D is TRBD1 (6 bases). Trimming removed 5 bases from V and 4 bases from J, with 12 bases in between. This CDR3 contains 15 residues. Germline lookup yields CDR1 SGHTA and CDR2 FQGNSA. CDR3 bases: TGTGCCAGCAGCCCACACAGGGCCGGGGCCAACGTCCTGACTTTC. Its protein product is CASSPHRAGANVLTF. Filled out from reference TRBV7-2 and TRBJ2-6, the complete variable domain reads GAGVSQSPSNKVTEKGKDVELRCDPISGHTALYWYRQSLGQGLEFLIYFQGNSAPDKSGLPSDRFSAERTGGSVSTLTIQRTQQEDSAVYLCASSPHRAGANVLTFGAGSRLTVL.

This rearrangement joins TRBV29-1 to TRBJ1-2; 7 nucleotides agree with TRBD1. The CDR3 sequence is 12 residues long. J lost 3 bases, V lost 6 bases, and 4 bases had no gene match. Germline V CDR1 and CDR2: SQVTM, ANQGSEA. The CDR3 DNA reads as TGCAGCGTGCTCGGGACAGACTATGGCTACACCTTC. This sequence encodes CSVLGTDYGYTF.

This clonotype was recorded once. The junction differs from germline at one of its ends, possibly a read error. This chain links TRBV15 with TRBJ2-5; D unclear. The CDR3 covers 14 residues. Germline values: CDR1 LNHNV, CDR2 YYDKDF (reference sequence). In DNA form, the CDR3 reads TGTGCCACCTGCAGAGATCCAGGCGCCGGGACCCAGTACTTC. Translation gives CATCRDPGAGTQYF. The full variable domain, in which reference TRBV15 and TRBJ2-5 provide the parts outside the CDR3, is DAMVIQNPRYQVTQFGKPVTLSCSQTLNHNVMYWYQQKSSQAPKLLFHYYDKDFNNEADTPDNFQSRRPNTSFCFLDIRSPGLGDTAMYLCATCRDPGAGTQYFGPGTRLLVL.

This clonotype showed up many times. The rearrangement joins TRBV4-2 to TRBJ2-1, with 9 bases that match TRBD2. CDR1 and CDR2 from the germline V gene are LGHNA and YNFKEQ. The CDR3 spans 15 residues. Trimming cost V 0 bases and J 4 bases; bases outside gene matches: 1. CDR3 in amino acids: CASSQDLAGYNEQFF. CDR3 nucleotides: TGTGCCAGCAGCCAAGATCTAGCGGGGTACAATGAGCAGTTCTTC.

This clonotype appeared many times. The V gene is TRBV6-2 or TRBV6-3, the J gene TRBJ1-2; no clear D gene. The length of the CDR3 is 12 residues. From germline, CDR1 is MNHEY and CDR2 SVGEGT. Between the trimmed V and J ends, which lost 5 bases and 6 bases, there was a span of 10 bases. The CDR3 DNA follows: TGTGCCAGCAGTAATCCAGTGGATGGCTACACCTTC. This codes for CASSNPVDGYTF.

V and J are TRBV12-3 or TRBV12-4 and TRBJ1-6; 7 bases fit TRBD1. Trimming cost V 4 bases and J 7 bases; bases outside gene matches: 4. CDR3 length: 14 amino acids. The CDR3 region has the DNA TGTGCCAGCAGTTACAGGGGCCAAAATTCACCCCTCCACTTT. This translates into CASSYRGQNSPLHF.

CDR3 amino acids: CAWSPGLASRETQYF. The DNA for the CDR3 is TGTGCCTGGAGTCCGGGACTAGCCTCCCGAGAGACCCAGTACTTC. The chain joins TRBV30 to TRBJ2-5; TRBD2 matches 9 bases. V shed 2 bases and J 4 bases; nucleotides not matched to a gene: 8. The CDR3 contains 15 residues. Germline loops: CDR1 GTSNPN, CDR2 SVGIG (reference sequence).

The rearrangement uses TRBV7-2 and TRBJ2-1; TRBD2 aligns across 9 bases. V lost 7 bases, J lost 6 bases, and 13 bases stayed unmatched. CDR1 and CDR2 from the germline V gene are SGHTA and FQGNSA. The CDR3 length is 16 residues. The CDR3 DNA reads TGTGCCAGCATTCCAGTAGCGGGAGAGGAAGTCAATGAGCAGTTCTTC. Amino acids: CASIPVAGEEVNEQFF.

There are many counts of this clonotype. Here the CDR3 DNA reads TGCAGCGCAGGGTCAGCTAACTATGGCTACACCTTC. This gives the protein CSAGSANYGYTF. J is TRBJ1-2 and V is TRBV29-1; possible D gene TRBD1, 5 bases. V dropped 7 bases and J dropped 0 bases, with 9 bases sitting between them. The CDR3 has 12 amino acids. Germline V lookup: CDR1 SQVTM, CDR2 ANQGSEA.

This CDR3 is CASSLVQGWDCTF. CDR3 sequence (DNA): TGTGCCAGCAGTTTAGTCCAGGGGTGGGACTGCACCTTC. This chain uses TRBV27 with TRBJ1-2, with D tentatively TRBD1 (6 bases). The CDR3 has 13 residues. Looked up from germline, CDR1 is MNHEY and CDR2 is SMNVEV (reference sequence). The ends were cut back, 2 bases at V and 13 bases at J, with 17 bases in the middle.

J is TRBJ2-3 and V is TRBV12-3 or TRBV12-4; 14 nucleotides line up with TRBD2. The CDR3 spans 16 residues. Unmatched junction bases numbered 6, after V lost 7 bases and J lost 3 bases. The CDR3 here is CASTRLAGGPTDTQYF. CDR3 coding DNA: TGTGCCAGCACTCGACTAGCGGGAGGGCCAACAGATACGCAGTATTTT.

The genes are TRBV6-5 and TRBJ2-1, with D perhaps matching TRBD2 (7 bases). Germline CDR1 MNHEY, CDR2 SVGAGI. CDR3 size: 15 residues. The ends were cut back, 7 bases at V and 5 bases at J, with 18 bases in the middle. The CDR3 sequence is CASIEGGAGNNEQFF. CDR3 sequence (DNA): TGTGCCAGCATCGAAGGGGGGGCAGGCAACAATGAGCAGTTCTTC.

This clonotype has at least ten counts. The genes are TRBV6-6 and TRBJ2-5; 7 bases fit TRBD2. This CDR3 comprises 14 residues. Unmatched junction bases numbered 7, after V lost 2 bases and J lost 7 bases. Germline values: CDR1 MNHNY, CDR2 SVGAGI (reference sequence). The CDR3 bases are TGTGCCAGCAGTTACGCTAGCGGAGGAGTGACCCAGTACTTC. Translation: CASSYASGGVTQYF.

This clonotype has just a few counts. The CDR3 here is CASKLGGYTF. CDR3 DNA sequence: TGTGCCAGCAAGTTAGGTGGCTACACCTTC. The chain uses TRBV12-3 or TRBV12-4 and TRBJ1-2, with unresolved D. Deletions cut 7 bases from V and 7 bases from J, with 7 bases between. The CDR3 is 10 amino acids.

This clonotype was observed a few times. The chain has TRBV25-1 and TRBJ1-2, with D perhaps TRBD1 (5 bases). Germline V gene lookup returns CDR1 MGHDK and CDR2 SYGVNS. The CDR3 is 12 amino acids. V dropped 4 bases and J dropped 5 bases, with 8 bases sitting between them. CDR3 sequence reads: CASSGQIYGYTF. In nucleotides, the CDR3 is TGTGCCAGCAGTGGACAGATTTATGGCTACACCTTC.

This clonotype was seen a handful of times. The V and J genes are TRBV6-4 and TRBJ1-4; D is perhaps TRBD1 (5 bases). This CDR3 contains 16 residues. Trimming removed 2 bases from V and 0 bases from J, with 10 bases in between. Germline CDR1 and CDR2: MRHNA and SNTAGT. The CDR3 loop is CASSDPGIPTNEKLFF. CDR3 nucleotide sequence: TGTGCCAGCAGTGACCCAGGGATTCCAACTAATGAAAAACTGTTTTTT.

The chain is built from TRBV6-2 or TRBV6-3 and TRBJ1-1; TRBD1 might be the D (5 bases). Germline V gene sequence: CDR1 MNHEY, CDR2 SVGEGT. The CDR3 sequence is 13 residues long. Trimming left V 0 bases short and J 7 bases short, with 9 bases between. The CDR3 DNA sequence: TGTGCCAGCAGTTACTCAGGGGTGGGTGAAGCTTTCTTT. This sequence encodes CASSYSGVGEAFF.

This clonotype was seen more than once but under ten times. The gene calls are TRBV4-2 and TRBJ1-5, with a weak D call TRBD1 (6 bases). V was clipped by 1 base and J by 4 bases, with 11 bases between them. CDR3 length: 15 amino acids. CDR1 and CDR2 from the germline V gene are LGHNA and YNFKEQ. CDR3 protein: CASSQGQARNQPQHF. DNA for the CDR3: TGTGCCAGCAGCCAAGGACAGGCACGAAATCAGCCCCAGCATTTT.

The chain joins TRBV7-9 to TRBJ1-4, with a possible D match to TRBD1 (6 bases). The CDR3 covers 16 residues. The germline V gene has CDR1 SEHNR and CDR2 FQNEAQ (reference sequence). Trimming removed 0 bases at V and 6 bases at J, with 14 bases between. The CDR3 DNA reads TGTGCCAGCAGCTTAGCCGAAGGGGGAGCCTATGAAAAACTGTTTTTT. The encoded protein is CASSLAEGGAYEKLFF.

This clonotype occurred a few times. V is TRBV10-3 and J is TRBJ2-3; D remains unclear. The germline gives CDR1 ENHRY, CDR2 SYGVKD. This CDR3 contains 13 residues. V shed 2 bases and J shed 4 bases, with 7 bases lying between them. The CDR3 protein is CAISEQIADTQYF. CDR3 DNA sequence: TGTGCCATCAGTGAGCAAATTGCAGATACGCAGTATTTT.

The chain carries TRBV28 and TRBJ2-3, with 8 bases matching TRBD2. This CDR3 region has 13 residues. Germline values: CDR1 MDHEN, CDR2 SYDVKM. V was pared by 6 bases and J by 4 bases, with 3 bases of the junction left unmatched. CDR3 coding DNA: TGTGCCAGCAGAGCGGGGGCCCCAGATACGCAGTATTTT. This encodes CASRAGAPDTQYF.

The rearrangement links TRBV7-4 to TRBJ1-1; the D gene is possibly TRBD1 (5 bases). This CDR3 comprises 18 residues. Trimming left V 2 bases short and J 1 base short, with 20 bases between. Germline V gene sequence: CDR1 SGHVT, CDR2 SQSDAQ. The CDR3 loop reads CASSLCIPGYRTNTEAFF. The CDR3 DNA reads as TGTGCCAGCAGCTTATGCATTCCAGGGTATAGGACGAACACTGAAGCTTTCTTT. Looking up the rest from reference TRBV7-4 and TRBJ1-1 gives the full variable domain: GAGVSQSPRYKVAKRGRDVALRCDSISGHVTLYWYRQTLGQGSEVLTYSQSDAQRDKSGRPSGRFSAERPERSVSTLKIQRTEQGDSAVYLCASSLCIPGYRTNTEAFFGQGTRLTVV.

The chain uses TRBV7-9 and TRBJ2-2; D unresolved. V lost 3 bases, J lost 4 bases, and 12 bases lay in between. The germline V gene has CDR1 SEHNR and CDR2 FQNEAQ (reference sequence). The length of the CDR3 is 15 residues. Here the CDR3 reads CASSFLGQPTGELFF. As DNA, the CDR3 is TGTGCCAGCAGCTTTCTAGGGCAACCCACCGGGGAGCTGTTTTTT. Using reference TRBV7-9 and TRBJ2-2 for the parts outside the CDR3, the full variable domain is DTGVSQNPRHKITKRGQNVTFRCDPISEHNRLYWYRQTLGQGPEFLTYFQNEAQLEKSRLLSDRFSAERPKGSFSTLEIQRTEQGDSAMYLCASSFLGQPTGELFFGEGSRLTVL.